These T cell receptor beta chains were read from a single sample in a study of cytomegalovirus exposure and HLA in healthy donors. Sequenced by immunoSEQ multiplex PCR; TCRdb stores in-frame clones only, minus some. Of some 130,000 clones in the sample, just under 90% are singletons; the top ten hold about 5%. The sample taken for sequencing was PBMCs. All receptors come from a young woman in good health and CMV-seronegative. CDR3s include the opening cysteine and the closing phenylalanine or tryptophan. Each record gives: clone size, J gene, V gene, D gene, CDR3 DNA, CDR3 protein. D genes are given only for firm matches. Size is stated for part of the rows, as once, few or many counts, or as a class when the clone is expanded.

clone_size: NA
j_call: TRBJ2-7
v_call: TRBV19
d_call: NA
cdr3_nt: TGTGCCAGTAGCGACCTTACAGGGATTAACGAGCAGTACTTC
cdr3_aa: CASSDLTGINEQYF

clone_size: NA
j_call: TRBJ1-1
v_call: TRBV7-2
d_call: NA
cdr3_nt: TGTGCCAGCAGCTTCACAGCGAACACTGAAGCTTTCTTT
cdr3_aa: CASSFTANTEAFF

clone_size: few
j_call: TRBJ2-7
v_call: TRBV10-3
d_call: NA
cdr3_nt: TGTGCCATCAGTGAAGTTAGCGGAGCCTACGAGCAGTACTTC
cdr3_aa: CAISEVSGAYEQYF

clone_size: NA
j_call: TRBJ2-5
v_call: TRBV5-1
d_call: NA
cdr3_nt: TGCGCCAGCAGCTTTGGAGGTCAAGAGACCCAGTACTTC
cdr3_aa: CASSFGGQETQYF

clone_size: NA
j_call: TRBJ1-1
v_call: TRBV7-9
d_call: TRBD1
cdr3_nt: TGTGCCAGCAGCTTAGCACAGGGGGCGCGGACTGAAGCTTTCTTT
cdr3_aa: CASSLAQGARTEAFF

clone_size: NA
j_call: TRBJ2-7
v_call: TRBV29-1
d_call: TRBD2
cdr3_nt: TGCAGCGTTGAGGGGACTAGCGGGACGGAAAACGAGCAGTACTTC
cdr3_aa: CSVEGTSGTENEQYF

clone_size: NA
j_call: TRBJ1-1
v_call: TRBV7-2
d_call: TRBD1
cdr3_nt: TGTGCCAGCAGCTTCTACAGGGGACTGAACACTGAAGCTTTCTTT
cdr3_aa: CASSFYRGLNTEAFF

clone_size: NA
j_call: TRBJ2-2
v_call: TRBV5-1
d_call: NA
cdr3_nt: TGCGCCAGCAGCCCCGGACTCCCGAACACCGGGGAGCTGTTTTTT
cdr3_aa: CASSPGLPNTGELFF

clone_size: NA
j_call: TRBJ1-6
v_call: TRBV5-4
d_call: TRBD1
cdr3_nt: TGTGCCAGCAGCCCGTTGGGGACAGCAAATTCACCCCTCCACTTT
cdr3_aa: CASSPLGTANSPLHF

clone_size: NA
j_call: TRBJ1-4
v_call: TRBV7-9
d_call: NA
cdr3_nt: TGTGCCAGCAGCTCCCTCAGTAGGGGCCGTGCTTTTGAAAAACTGTTTTTT
cdr3_aa: CASSSLSRGRAFEKLFF

clone_size: few
j_call: TRBJ1-5
v_call: TRBV30
d_call: TRBD1
cdr3_nt: TGTGCCTGGAGTTATTTTGGGACAGCCAATCAGCCCCAGCATTTT
cdr3_aa: CAWSYFGTANQPQHF

clone_size: NA
j_call: TRBJ2-7
v_call: TRBV28
d_call: TRBD2
cdr3_nt: TGTGCCAGCAGTTCCCCTTCGGGGGGAGGAGAGCAGTACTTC
cdr3_aa: CASSSPSGGGEQYF

clone_size: NA
j_call: TRBJ2-2
v_call: TRBV7-2
d_call: TRBD2
cdr3_nt: TGTGCCAGCAGCAGAGGACTAGCGGACACCGGGGAGCTGTTTTTT
cdr3_aa: CASSRGLADTGELFF

clone_size: once
j_call: TRBJ2-5
v_call: TRBV29-1
d_call: TRBD1
cdr3_nt: TGCAGCGCCGACAGGGGTCAAGAGACCCAGTACTTC
cdr3_aa: CSADRGQETQYF

clone_size: NA
j_call: TRBJ1-2
v_call: TRBV9
d_call: NA
cdr3_nt: TGTGCCAGCAGCGCTTCTACAGGGACCTATGGCTACACCTTC
cdr3_aa: CASSASTGTYGYTF

clone_size: NA
j_call: TRBJ2-7
v_call: TRBV19
d_call: TRBD1
cdr3_nt: TGTGCCAGTAGTATAGATCCCGGGACAGGGTCCTACGAGCAGTACTTC
cdr3_aa: CASSIDPGTGSYEQYF